This T cell receptor (beta chain) is from a study of vaccination and CD4 T cells after COVID-19. The wider study: Median time from COVID diagnosis to post-COVID sampling was 101 days (35 to 161).

Germline V gives CDR1 MDHEN, CDR2 SYDVKM. The CDR3 has 12 amino acids. Trimming left V 2 bases short and J 4 bases short, with 5 bases between. The treatment: roughly ten-day PBMC culture with coronavirus spike peptide pools or control peptides (ViraFEST assay). For this clonotype: What it recognizes is unknown.

Researchers used the Oncomine TCR Beta short-read assay to sequence DNA from cultured CD4+ T cells. Using its own MiXCR run on the PCR reads, TCRdb lists one record per CDR3 protein. This sample has 15,000 to 20,000 distinct CDR3 sequences, with 44% found just once. The sample consisted of CD4+ T cells from blood, cultured in vitro, taken before SARS-CoV-2 vaccination. V usage is TRBV28 and J usage is TRBJ1-1; D ambiguous. The receptor was derived from a human donor who had recovered from COVID-19. The CDR3 region has the DNA TGTGCCAGCAGTTTAGTTTCCACTGAAGCTTTCTTT. This encodes CASSLVSTEAFF.